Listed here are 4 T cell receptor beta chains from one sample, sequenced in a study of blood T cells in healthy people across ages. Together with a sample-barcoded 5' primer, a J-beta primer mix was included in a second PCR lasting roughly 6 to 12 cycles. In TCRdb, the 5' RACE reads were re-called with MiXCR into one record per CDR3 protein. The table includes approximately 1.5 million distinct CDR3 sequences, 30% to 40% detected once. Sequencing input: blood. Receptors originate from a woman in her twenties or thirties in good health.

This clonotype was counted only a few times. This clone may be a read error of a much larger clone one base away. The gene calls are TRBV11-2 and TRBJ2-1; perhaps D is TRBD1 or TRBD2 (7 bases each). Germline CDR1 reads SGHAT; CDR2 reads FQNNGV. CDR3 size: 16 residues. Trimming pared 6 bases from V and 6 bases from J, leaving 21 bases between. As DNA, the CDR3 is TGTGCCAGCAGTTCTAGGGGGCGGGGGCAGGGCAATGAGCAGTTCTTC. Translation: CASSSRGRGQGNEQFF.

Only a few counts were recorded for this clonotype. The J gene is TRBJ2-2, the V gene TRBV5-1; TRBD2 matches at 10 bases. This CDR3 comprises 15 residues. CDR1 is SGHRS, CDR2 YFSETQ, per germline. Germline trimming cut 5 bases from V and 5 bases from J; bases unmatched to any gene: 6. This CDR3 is CASSTLAGVTGELFF. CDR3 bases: TGCGCCAGCAGTACCCTAGCGGGGGTAACCGGGGAGCTGTTTTTT.

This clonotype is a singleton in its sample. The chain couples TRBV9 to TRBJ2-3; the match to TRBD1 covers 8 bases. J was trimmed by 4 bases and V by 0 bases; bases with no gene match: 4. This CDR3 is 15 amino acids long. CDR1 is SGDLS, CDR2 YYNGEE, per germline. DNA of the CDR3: TGTGCCAGCAGCGTAGCAGGGGGCGAAGCAGATACGCAGTATTTT. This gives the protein CASSVAGGEADTQYF.

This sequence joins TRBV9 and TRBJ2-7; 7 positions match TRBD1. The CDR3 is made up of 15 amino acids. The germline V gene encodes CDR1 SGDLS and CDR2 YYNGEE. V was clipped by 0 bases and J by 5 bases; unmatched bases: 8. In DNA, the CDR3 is TGTGCCAGCAGCGTAGTTTCCGGGACAGTCAACGAGCAGTACTTC. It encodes CASSVVSGTVNEQYF.